Below, 21 T cell receptor beta chains from the same sample are listed, as sequenced in a study of T cell repertoires in ileal Crohn's disease. Data came from immunoSEQ multiplex PCR; TCRdb stores just in-frame clones and leaves some out. The sample shows about 9,200 clones, 79% of them seen only once. Time point here: neoterminal ileum biopsy at postoperative endoscopy, about 6 months after surgery. Sequencing used ileal tissue. The receptors were gathered from an adult with Crohn's disease.

The chain couples TRBV29-1 to TRBJ2-3, with TRBD2 matching over 13 bases. The CDR3 is 15 residues long. Germline trimming cut 7 bases from V and 2 bases from J; bases unmatched to any gene: 6. The germline gives CDR1 SQVTM, CDR2 ANQGSEA. CDR3 DNA: TGCAGCGCCCAGACTAGCGGGGGGACCACAGATACGCAGTATTTT. Translation gives CSAQTSGGTTDTQYF.

This clone was seen a single time. This chain joins TRBV2 and TRBJ1-1, with D uncertain. This CDR3 is 15 amino acids long. Germline CDR1 reads SNHLY; CDR2 reads FYNNEI. The V gene lost 2 bases and the J gene lost 0 bases, with 10 bases spanning the gap. The CDR3 is CASSEYQIMNTEAFF. DNA for the CDR3: TGTGCCAGCAGTGAATACCAGATCATGAACACTGAAGCTTTCTTT.

This clone was seen more than once but under ten times. The chain is built from TRBV30 and TRBJ2-5, with 7 nucleotides matching TRBD2. The germline V gene has CDR1 GTSNPN and CDR2 SVGIG (reference sequence). The CDR3 has 12 amino acids. V dropped 7 bases and J dropped 2; count of bases not matched to a gene: 4. The chain's CDR3 is CAYRRGQETQYF. The DNA of the CDR3 is TGTGCCTACCGGCGGGGGCAAGAGACCCAGTACTTC.

V is TRBV10-3 and J is TRBJ2-5; TRBD2 aligns across 10 bases. The last part of the DNA fits TRBJ2-7 better; the J call may be wrong. Germline lookup yields CDR1 ENHRY and CDR2 SYGVKD. The CDR3 loop spans 15 amino acids. Here the CDR3 DNA reads TGTGCCATCAAGCATCAGCTAGCGGGAGTCAACGAGCAGTACTTC. Its protein is CAIKHQLAGVNEQYF.

J is TRBJ2-1 and V is TRBV5-1; tentatively, D is TRBD2 (6 bases). The CDR3 sequence is 13 residues long. Trimming took off 0 bases at V and 12 bases at J, with 13 bases between the two ends. Germline values: CDR1 SGHRS, CDR2 YFSETQ. The CDR3 nucleotides are TGCGCCAGCAGCTTGGAAGGGTTGCGGGGGCAGTTCTTC. This encodes CASSLEGLRGQFF.

This chain uses TRBV7-2 with TRBJ2-3, with 7 bases matching TRBD2. Germline V gives CDR1 SGHTA, CDR2 FQGNSA. CDR3 length equals 15 residues. Trimming removed 5 bases from V and 2 bases from J; junction bases left unmatched: 7. CDR3 coding DNA: TGTGCCAGCAGCCGTGGACTAGTGATCACAGATACGCAGTATTTT. Protein sequence: CASSRGLVITDTQYF.

The gene calls are TRBV18 and TRBJ2-1, with D perhaps TRBD1 (6 bases). This CDR3 comprises 16 residues. Germline loops: CDR1 KGHSH, CDR2 LQKENI. The V end lost 2 bases, the J end lost 5 bases, and 16 bases lay between the germline ends. CDR3 nucleotides: TGTGCCAGCTCACCAGATACAGGGCGGACGGACAATGAGCAGTTCTTC. As protein: CASSPDTGRTDNEQFF.

This sequence joins TRBV5-4 and TRBJ2-3; a weak D match, TRBD2 (6 bases). Germline CDR1 SGHNT, CDR2 YYREEE (reference sequence). This CDR3 spans 15 amino acids. The germline V and J ends were trimmed by 4 bases and 0 bases, with 12 bases remaining between them. The CDR3 loop reads CASSRTGGSTDTQYF. CDR3 coding DNA: TGTGCCAGCAGCCGAACCGGGGGTAGCACAGATACGCAGTATTTT.

The V gene is TRBV5-1, the J gene TRBJ2-2; 9 bases match TRBD1. Trimming at V came to 4 bases and at J to 1 base, leaving 5 bases not matched to a gene. The CDR3 extends over 16 amino acids. Germline V gene sequence: CDR1 SGHRS, CDR2 YFSETQ. The CDR3 coding sequence is TGCGCCAGCAGCCCGCGACAGGGGGGGAACACCGGGGAGCTGTTTTTT. This translates into CASSPRQGGNTGELFF.

The chain carries TRBV4-3 and TRBJ2-3, with a weak D call TRBD2 (7 bases). CDR3 length: 15 residues. Germline values: CDR1 LGHNA, CDR2 YSLEER. With 5 bases removed from V and 3 bases from J, the gap between germline ends came to 15 bases. In DNA form, the CDR3 reads TGCGCCAGCAGCAAAGGGGGGGGCGGAACAGATACGCAGTATTTT. Its translation is CASSKGGGGTDTQYF.

The chain couples TRBV4-1 to TRBJ1-2, with D possibly matching TRBD1 (5 bases). The V end was cut by 4 bases, the J end by 4 bases, with 13 bases between. The germline CDR1 and CDR2 sequences are MGHRA and YSYEKL. This CDR3 contains 14 residues. CDR3 residues: CASSPTQASYGYTF. The CDR3 region has the DNA TGCGCCAGCAGCCCAACACAGGCCAGCTATGGCTACACCTTC.

This chain connects TRBV5-1 to TRBJ1-6; D is ambiguous. This CDR3 spans 16 amino acids. The germline CDR1 and CDR2 sequences are SGHRS and YFSETQ. Trimming removed 0 bases from V and 0 bases from J, with 7 bases in between. This CDR3 reads CASSLVGSSYNSPLHF. In DNA, the CDR3 is TGCGCCAGCAGCTTGGTCGGGAGCTCCTATAATTCACCCCTCCACTTT.

This chain links TRBV5-6 with TRBJ2-5, with 14 bases lining up with TRBD2. The CDR3 extends over 16 amino acids. The germline V gene has CDR1 SGHDT and CDR2 YYEEEE. J lost 1 base, V lost 4 bases, and 3 bases had no gene match. In DNA form, the CDR3 reads TGTGCCAGCAGCACGACTAGCGGGGGGGGCCAAGAGACCCAGTACTTC. This codes for CASSTTSGGGQETQYF.

The chain carries TRBV27 and TRBJ2-7, with 8 bases lining up with TRBD1. Germline loops: CDR1 MNHEY, CDR2 SMNVEV (reference sequence). The trim removed 5 bases at V and 3 bases at J, leaving 9 bases unmatched. CDR3 length equals 15 residues. The CDR3 region has the DNA TGTGCCAGCAGTCCCCAGCCTACAGGGGGCTACGAGCAGTACTTC. Amino acids: CASSPQPTGGYEQYF.

This sequence joins TRBV27 and TRBJ2-5, with no clear D. The CDR3 is 13 amino acids. The germline gives CDR1 MNHEY, CDR2 SMNVEV (reference sequence). Trimming shortened V by 0 bases and J by 5 bases, and 7 bases separated the two germline ends. The CDR3 nucleotides read TGTGCCAGCAGTTTATCGACCGGGGAGACCCAGTACTTC. It encodes CASSLSTGETQYF.

Here the CDR3 reads CAIRGTSGTYNEQFF. The CDR3 bases are TGTGCCATCAGAGGGACTAGCGGGACCTACAATGAGCAGTTCTTC. The chain has TRBV10-3 and TRBJ2-1, with TRBD2 matching over 13 bases. The CDR3 sequence is 15 residues long. Trimming at V came to 6 bases and at J to 2 bases, leaving 1 base not matched to a gene. The germline V gene has CDR1 ENHRY and CDR2 SYGVKD.

The J gene is TRBJ1-1, the V gene TRBV7-9; no firm D call. Looked up from germline, CDR1 is SEHNR and CDR2 is FQNEAQ (reference sequence). The V and J ends lost 2 bases and 1 base respectively, with 8 bases between them. The CDR3 runs to 14 residues. The CDR3 bases are TGTGCCAGCAGCTTATTAGGCGGGAACACTGAAGCTTTCTTT. Its translation is CASSLLGGNTEAFF.

The chain has TRBV7-3 and TRBJ2-1, with 10 bases fitting TRBD2. Germline trimming cut 5 bases from V and 2 bases from J; bases unmatched to any gene: 3. The length of the CDR3 is 15 residues. In germline, CDR1 is SGHTA, CDR2 FQGTGA. CDR3 sequence: CASSHGLAAYNEQFF. CDR3 DNA sequence: TGTGCCAGCAGCCACGGACTAGCGGCCTACAATGAGCAGTTCTTC.

CDR3 coding DNA: TGCGCCAGCAGCGGGGGTAACTATGGCTACACCTTC. It codes for CASSGGNYGYTF. This chain connects TRBV10-2 to TRBJ1-2; the D gene is possibly TRBD1 (5 bases). The CDR3 is 12 residues long. V was pared by 6 bases and J by 1 base, with 6 bases between. Germline CDR1 WSHSY, CDR2 SAAADI.

This chain uses TRBV2 with TRBJ2-7; weak D call: TRBD1 (7 bases). In germline, CDR1 is SNHLY, CDR2 FYNNEI. Trimming removed 3 bases from V and 1 base from J, with 13 bases in between. The CDR3 extends over 15 amino acids. CDR3 region: CASSDRRGQSYEQYF. The CDR3 nucleotides are TGTGCCAGCAGTGATAGGCGGGGACAGTCCTACGAGCAGTACTTC.

The rearrangement links TRBV18 to TRBJ2-1; 9 bases match TRBD1. The CDR3 contains 17 residues. J was trimmed by 6 bases and V by 3 bases; bases with no gene match: 12. The germline gives CDR1 KGHSH, CDR2 LQKENI. The CDR3 loop is CASSPQQGASFSNEQFF. Written as DNA, the CDR3 is TGTGCCAGCTCACCGCAACAGGGGGCGAGTTTTAGCAATGAGCAGTTCTTC.